This T cell receptor (beta chain) is from a study of human T cells and chemical hapten exposure. Findings of the study overall: Donors' alopecia may make their immune response differ from healthy people's. Counts of TCRs above 1 in 1000 frequency stayed unchanged with DPC sensitization.

The time point denotes: patch test 2, 6 weeks after DPC sensitization. As to treatment: therapeutic diphenylcyclopropenone sensitization with weekly scalp DPC. The CDR3 contains 11 residues. The germline V and J ends were trimmed by 4 bases and 5 bases, with 5 bases remaining between them. Germline values: CDR1 SGHTA, CDR2 FQGNSA. This clonotype was recorded at least ten times. The antigen is undetermined. TCRdb itself ran the RACE reads through MiXCR, one entry per CDR3 protein. The sample records tens of thousands of distinct CDR3 sequences, roughly 9.6% being singletons. Sequencing used whole blood, obtained in connection with sensitization to the hapten diphenylcyclopropenone (DPC). The clonotype was recovered from a man in his forties with alopecia areata. Some clones in this sample may be carry-over from other donors' samples. This rearrangement joins TRBV7-2 to TRBJ2-5; D unclear. The CDR3 DNA reads as TGTGCCAGCAGCTCCCGCGAGACCCAGTACTTC. Amino acids: CASSSRETQYF. Together with reference TRBV7-2 and TRBJ2-5, the CDR3 gives the full variable domain: GAGVSQSPSNKVTEKGKDVELRCDPISGHTALYWYRQSLGQGLEFLIYFQGNSAPDKSGLPSDRFSAERTGGSVSTLTIQRTQQEDSAVYLCASSSRETQYFGPGTRLLVL.